The source of this T cell receptor (beta chain) is a study of CD8+ T cells in alopecia areata. Whole-study context: At a dose of 5 to 10 mg twice daily, oral tofacitinib was given to treated patients.

Worth noting for this clone: Antigen unknown.

Study-wide results and limits: Numerous expanded lesional clones remained in scalp and blood during tofacitinib.

It was cDNA, reverse transcribed from extracted RNA, that served as the sequencing template. The method was immunoSEQ multiplex PCR; TCRdb's version includes in-frame clones alone and lacks a portion of them. In the table there are about 190,000 clones, 50% to 60% of which are singletons. Germline V gene lookup returns CDR1 LNHDA and CDR2 SQIVND (reference sequence). The CDR3 runs 15 residues. Documented treatment: oral pan-JAK inhibitor, 5-10 mg twice daily. V gene TRBV19 combines with J gene TRBJ2-5; D may be TRBD1 (6 bases). With the DNA end fitting TRBJ2-7 better, the J assignment may be wrong. The sample consisted of CD4+ T cells sorted from blood, taken at week 4, from a patient treated with tofacitinib. The source of this sequence is a human donor with alopecia areata. The CDR3 nucleotides read TGTGCCAGTAGTTCACGGACAGCCATCTTCGACGAGCAGTACTTC. It encodes CASSSRTAIFDEQYF.